The rows below give T cell receptor beta chains drawn from one sample of a study of metastatic and nonmetastatic thyroid tumors. MiXCR re-clonotyped the PCR reads for TCRdb. The sample has tens of thousands of clones, over 15% seen once. The sample taken for sequencing was blood. The receptor set was obtained from a male donor with papillary thyroid cancer or a benign thyroid nodule (not recorded which). Some clones in this sample may be carry-over from other donors' samples. Each CDR3 is given without its conserved first and last residue.

V gene: TRBV5-1; J gene: TRBJ2-3; CDR3 protein: ASSLGLAGGPTDTQY
V gene: TRBV28; J gene: TRBJ1-1; CDR3 protein: ASRNVGGSRTEAF
V gene: TRBV28; J gene: TRBJ2-1; CDR3 protein: ASSRGLSSNEQF
V gene: TRBV6-1; J gene: TRBJ2-5; CDR3 protein: ASILPPGHGETQY
V gene: TRBV29-1; J gene: TRBJ2-2; CDR3 protein: SVVGTANTGELF
V gene: TRBV30; J gene: TRBJ2-7; CDR3 protein: AWSVRSGSYEQY
V gene: TRBV18; J gene: TRBJ1-4; CDR3 protein: ASSPVQGSREKLF
V gene: TRBV2; J gene: TRBJ2-7; CDR3 protein: ASSENRGLSYEQY
V gene: TRBV15; J gene: TRBJ1-5; CDR3 protein: ATSRDGGQGGNQPQH
V gene: TRBV28; J gene: TRBJ2-1; CDR3 protein: ASRDSGRMQL
V gene: TRBV2; J gene: TRBJ2-3; CDR3 protein: ASSETGSSTDTQY
V gene: TRBV20-1; J gene: TRBJ2-7; CDR3 protein: SARDWGSLVYEQY